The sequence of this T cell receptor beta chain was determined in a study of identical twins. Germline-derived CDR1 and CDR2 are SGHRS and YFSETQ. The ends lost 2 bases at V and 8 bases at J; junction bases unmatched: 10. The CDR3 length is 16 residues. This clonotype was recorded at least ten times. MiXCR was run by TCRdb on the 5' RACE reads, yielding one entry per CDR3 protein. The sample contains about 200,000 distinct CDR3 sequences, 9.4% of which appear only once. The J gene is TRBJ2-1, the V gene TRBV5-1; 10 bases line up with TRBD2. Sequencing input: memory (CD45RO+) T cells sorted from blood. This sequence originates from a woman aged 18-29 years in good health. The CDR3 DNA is TGCGCCAGCAGCTTCCCAAAAGCGGGGGGGCCCCATGAGCAGTTCTTC. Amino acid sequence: CASSFPKAGGPHEQFF.